The 17 T cell receptor beta chains below come from one sample, sequenced in a study of T cell responses to AZD1222 COVID-19 vaccine. The method was immunoSEQ multiplex PCR; TCRdb's version includes in-frame clones alone and lacks a portion of them. Seen here are fewer than 150,000 clones, around nine tenths observed once, and the top ten hold 4.7%. This sample comprised peripheral blood, obtained on day 0 of AZD1222 vaccination. Receptor source: an adult in good health.

This clone was counted only a few times. The chain uses TRBV2 and TRBJ2-3, with 8 bases aligning to TRBD2. The J segment lost 4 bases and the V segment lost 6 bases, leaving 6 bases of the junction unmatched. The CDR3 is 14 residues long. Germline V CDR1 and CDR2: SNHLY, FYNNEI. The CDR3 DNA reads as TGTGCCAGCAGAATCGGGGGGGCGGCAGATACGCAGTATTTT. Translation: CASRIGGAADTQYF.

The V and J genes are TRBV6-5 and TRBJ2-7; TRBD2 matches at 11 bases. There are 14 residues in the CDR3. Unmatched junction bases numbered 3, after V lost 5 bases and J lost 3 bases. CDR1 MNHEY and CDR2 SVGAGI come from the germline V gene. CDR3 DNA: TGTGCCAGCAGTAGACTAGCGGGAATCTACGAGCAGTACTTC. Protein: CASSRLAGIYEQYF.

The chain links TRBV25-1 to TRBJ2-3; 11 bases align to TRBD2. J lost 6 bases, V lost 5 bases, and 16 bases had no gene match. The CDR3 has 18 residues. Per germline, CDR1 MGHDK and CDR2 SYGVNS. CDR3 sequence reads: CASSSRSLSGGASDTQYF. Written as DNA, the CDR3 is TGTGCCAGCAGTTCGCGGTCCCTTAGCGGGGGGGCCTCGGATACGCAGTATTTT.

The rearrangement links TRBV7-2 to TRBJ2-7; D gene unclear. Trimming cost V 0 bases and J 0 bases, with 6 bases left between them. The germline gives CDR1 SGHTA, CDR2 FQGNSA. The CDR3 has 14 amino acids. The CDR3 DNA is TGTGCCAGCAGCTTAGCGCACAGCTCCTACGAGCAGTACTTC. As protein: CASSLAHSSYEQYF.

This chain links TRBV5-8 with TRBJ2-1, with D possibly being TRBD1 (5 bases). There are 15 residues in the CDR3. The V end was cut by 1 base, the J end by 6 bases, with 14 bases between. Per the germline V gene, CDR1 is SGHTS and CDR2 is YDEGEE. CDR3 nucleotides: TGTGCCAGCAGCTTGTATGGCCAGGGCCCCAATGAGCAGTTCTTC. Amino acid sequence: CASSLYGQGPNEQFF.

The chain combines TRBV28 with TRBJ2-7; D is uncertain. This CDR3 is 13 amino acids long. V dropped 10 bases and J dropped 1 base, with 14 bases sitting between them. The germline V gene has CDR1 MDHEN and CDR2 SYDVKM. CDR3: CATLTFGSYEQYF. Here the CDR3 DNA reads TGTGCCACTCTTACTTTTGGGTCCTACGAGCAGTACTTC.

This chain connects TRBV19 to TRBJ1-5; 7 bases map to TRBD1. The CDR3 sequence is 15 residues long. CDR1 and CDR2 from the germline V gene are LNHDA and SQIVND (reference sequence). The V and J ends lost 1 base and 7 bases, in that order; junction bases with no gene match: 7. The CDR3 is CASSIGQGVRQPQHF. The CDR3 nucleotides read TGTGCCAGTAGTATAGGCCAGGGGGTTAGGCAGCCCCAGCATTTT.

V usage is TRBV24-1 and J usage is TRBJ1-2, with D maybe TRBD1 (5 bases). The CDR3 has 12 amino acids. V was clipped by 5 bases and J by 2 bases, with 5 bases between them. Germline V gene lookup returns CDR1 KGHDR and CDR2 SFDVKD. CDR3 in amino acids: CATSAGNYGYTF. In DNA, the CDR3 is TGTGCCACCAGTGCAGGGAACTATGGCTACACCTTC.

This clone was recorded only once. This chain uses TRBV19 with TRBJ1-5; D is possibly TRBD1 (6 bases). The V gene's germline CDR1 is LNHDA and CDR2 SQIVND (reference sequence). Trimming cost V 7 bases and J 1 base, with 11 bases left between them. The CDR3 loop spans 14 amino acids. DNA of the CDR3: TGTGCCAGTAACCTAGACAGGAGCAATCAGCCCCAGCATTTT. This codes for CASNLDRSNQPQHF.

This clone appeared a single time. The CDR3 sequence is CASSSGGETQYF. The CDR3 bases are TGTGCCAGCAGCTCAGGGGGGGAGACCCAGTACTTC. The chain carries TRBV2 and TRBJ2-5; D is perhaps TRBD1 (7 bases). The CDR3 extends over 12 amino acids. The ends were cut back, 6 bases at V and 5 bases at J, with 10 bases in the middle. Germline V gene data show CDR1 as SNHLY and CDR2 as FYNNEI.

The V and J genes are TRBV7-3 and TRBJ2-7; the D is unclear. V lost 4 bases, J lost 6 bases, and 13 bases lay in between. The CDR3 is made up of 13 amino acids. Germline V gene lookup returns CDR1 SGHTA and CDR2 FQGTGA. This chain's CDR3 is CASSSGPGLEQYF. The DNA of the CDR3 is TGTGCCAGCAGCTCCGGCCCAGGTCTCGAGCAGTACTTC.

The chain has TRBV7-2 and TRBJ2-5; 13 nucleotides match TRBD2. Germline CDR1 SGHTA, CDR2 FQGNSA. The CDR3 has 16 amino acids. V lost 5 bases and J lost 4; bases outside the gene matches: 7. Written as DNA, the CDR3 is TGTGCCAGCAGCCCTCGGACTAGCGGGGGAGGAGAGACCCAGTACTTC. This translates into CASSPRTSGGGETQYF.

The V and J genes are TRBV28 and TRBJ1-4; a possible D gene is TRBD1 (5 bases). The CDR3 runs 15 residues. The V and J ends lost 3 bases and 8 bases respectively, with 16 bases between them. Germline values: CDR1 MDHEN, CDR2 SYDVKM. CDR3 DNA: TGTGCCAGCAGTTTCCACAGGCCTAACTACGAAAAACTGTTTTTT. Translated: CASSFHRPNYEKLFF.

This clone was seen a single time. The genes are TRBV11-3 and TRBJ2-2; unclear D gene. V was cut by 4 bases and J by 6 bases, with 15 bases left in between. CDR3 size: 15 residues. Germline CDR1 SGHNT, CDR2 YENEEA. CDR3 protein: CASSSNFQISGELFF. CDR3 coding DNA: TGTGCCAGCAGCTCCAATTTCCAGATTTCCGGGGAGCTGTTTTTT.

This clone was detected only once. V usage is TRBV19 and J usage is TRBJ2-4; 11 nucleotides line up with TRBD2. CDR3 length: 13 residues. V gave up 6 bases and J gave up 9 bases; unmatched junction bases: 4. CDR1 LNHDA and CDR2 SQIVND come from the germline V gene (reference sequence). The CDR3 loop reads CASRLAGAVIQYF. DNA for the CDR3: TGTGCCAGTAGACTAGCGGGAGCTGTCATTCAGTACTTC.

J is TRBJ2-7 and V is TRBV27; 7 nucleotides match TRBD1. J was trimmed by 6 bases and V by 0 bases; bases with no gene match: 2. This CDR3 region has 13 residues. The germline V gene has CDR1 MNHEY and CDR2 SMNVEV (reference sequence). CDR3 DNA: TGTGCCAGCAGTTTATCGGCAGGGGGCGAGCAGTACTTC. Translating it yields CASSLSAGGEQYF.

The chain links TRBV27 to TRBJ2-7; 7 bases agree with TRBD2. The CDR3 is made up of 16 amino acids. The V gene end was trimmed by 5 bases and the J gene end by 1 base; junction bases not matched to a gene: 11. The germline V gene encodes CDR1 MNHEY and CDR2 SMNVEV (reference sequence). The CDR3 DNA reads as TGTGCCAGCAGTCCGCTAGCGGCGGGAAGGTCCTACGAGCAGTACTTC. Residues: CASSPLAAGRSYEQYF.